This T cell receptor (beta chain) was identified in a study of cytomegalovirus exposure and HLA in healthy donors. This PCR relied on a set of 60 Vbeta primers and 13 Jbeta primers. Sequencing used immunoSEQ multiplex PCR; TCRdb keeps in-frame clones, though not all of them. The sample contains some 150,000 clones, about 80% of which appear only once. With V trimmed by 3 bases and J by 7 bases, 5 bases remained unmatched. Germline V gene sequence: CDR1 SGHTA, CDR2 FQGNSA. This CDR3 comprises 14 residues. The sample was PBMCs. The chain uses TRBV7-2 and TRBJ1-5; 8 bases align to TRBD1. The sequence derives from a woman between 50 and 59 years old in good health and CMV-seropositive. DNA of the CDR3: TGTGCCAGCAGCTTCGGACAGGGCCGGCAGCCCCAGCATTTT. It specifies CASSFGQGRQPQHF. Variable domain in full (rest from reference TRBV7-2 and TRBJ1-5): GAGVSQSPSNKVTEKGKDVELRCDPISGHTALYWYRQSLGQGLEFLIYFQGNSAPDKSGLPSDRFSAERTGGSVSTLTIQRTQQEDSAVYLCASSFGQGRQPQHFGDGTRLSIL.